Listed below are T cell receptor beta chains from one sample, sequenced in a study of response to subunit inactivated influenza vaccine. TCRdb re-derived calls from the RT-PCR reads in MiXCR, one entry per CDR3 protein. The data hold hundreds of thousands of distinct CDR3 sequences, with roughly 14% observed a single time. Sequencing was performed on PBMCs from blood, taken roughly 15 days before vaccination. These receptors all stem from a man aged 45-65 years who received an inactivated influenza vaccine. The CDR3 runs from the conserved cysteine through the conserved F or W. A D gene is named only where the DNA matches it firmly. The size entry is marked missing in some rows and otherwise reads once, few, many or a size class.

J gene: TRBJ2-1; D gene: TRBD2; V gene: TRBV6-5; clone size: -; CDR3 DNA: TGTGCCAGCAGTTACGTCAGCGGGGGGGCGGGTGAGCAGTTCTTC; CDR3 protein: CASSYVSGGAGEQFF
J gene: TRBJ2-5; D gene: -; V gene: TRBV5-1; clone size: -; CDR3 DNA: TGCGCCAGCAGCTTTCGGACAGTCCAAGAGACCCAGTACTTC; CDR3 protein: CASSFRTVQETQYF
J gene: TRBJ2-5; D gene: -; V gene: TRBV20-1; clone size: -; CDR3 DNA: TGCAGTGCTATGGTGCGGAATCAAGAGACCCAGTACTTC; CDR3 protein: CSAMVRNQETQYF
J gene: TRBJ1-2; D gene: -; V gene: TRBV4-2; clone size: many; CDR3 DNA: TGTGCCAGCAGCCAAGTCGCGTCCCAGCAGGGCTACACCTTC; CDR3 protein: CASSQVASQQGYTF
J gene: TRBJ2-7; D gene: -; V gene: TRBV15; clone size: -; CDR3 DNA: TGTGCCACCAGCAGATCCGGGTTCGGCTACGAGCAGTACTTC; CDR3 protein: CATSRSGFGYEQYF
J gene: TRBJ1-1; D gene: -; V gene: TRBV11-2; clone size: many; CDR3 DNA: TGTGCCAGCAGCTTCACGGGTGGAGCTTTCTTT; CDR3 protein: CASSFTGGAFF
J gene: TRBJ2-2; D gene: -; V gene: TRBV7-2; clone size: few; CDR3 DNA: TGTGCCAGCAGCTCCCGTGGGGGCAGCAACACCGGGGAGCTGTTTTTT; CDR3 protein: CASSSRGGSNTGELFF
J gene: TRBJ2-1; D gene: -; V gene: TRBV5-1; clone size: few; CDR3 DNA: TGCGCCAGCAGCGTCGGTTCTAGAGTCGGAAATGAGCAGTTCTTC; CDR3 protein: CASSVGSRVGNEQFF
J gene: TRBJ2-7; D gene: TRBD1; V gene: TRBV2; clone size: few; CDR3 DNA: TGTGCCAGCAGTGGACAGGGGGTTCGTCGCGAGCAGTACTTC; CDR3 protein: CASSGQGVRREQYF
J gene: TRBJ2-7; D gene: TRBD2; V gene: TRBV7-2; clone size: -; CDR3 DNA: TGTGCCAGCAGCTTACTAGCGGCCTACGAGCAGTACTTC; CDR3 protein: CASSLLAAYEQYF
J gene: TRBJ2-1; D gene: -; V gene: TRBV12-3/TRBV12-4; clone size: -; CDR3 DNA: TGTGCCAGCAGTGTCAGCAGCTCCTACAATGAGCAGTTCTTC; CDR3 protein: CASSVSSSYNEQFF
J gene: TRBJ2-2; D gene: -; V gene: TRBV5-1; clone size: few; CDR3 DNA: TGCGCCAGCAGCTCGGGACGGCTTACTGGAGGAACCGGGGAGCTGTTTTTT; CDR3 protein: CASSSGRLTGGTGELFF
J gene: TRBJ2-5; D gene: -; V gene: TRBV12-3/TRBV12-4; clone size: -; CDR3 DNA: TGTGCCAGCGAGCAGCACGGCCAAGAGACCCAGTACTTC; CDR3 protein: CASEQHGQETQYF
J gene: TRBJ2-7; D gene: TRBD2; V gene: TRBV4-2; clone size: few; CDR3 DNA: TGTGCCAGCAGCGGTGGGGGAGGGGTCTCCTACGAGCAGTACTTC; CDR3 protein: CASSGGGGVSYEQYF
J gene: TRBJ1-1; D gene: TRBD1; V gene: TRBV7-2; clone size: -; CDR3 DNA: TGTGCCAGCAGCCCCATGGGGACAGAGAACGCTGAAGCTTTCTTT; CDR3 protein: CASSPMGTENAEAFF
J gene: TRBJ2-7; D gene: TRBD1; V gene: TRBV7-8; clone size: few; CDR3 DNA: TGTGCCAGCAGCCCGAGGGGGCAGAATCCCCTTTACGAGCAGTACTTC; CDR3 protein: CASSPRGQNPLYEQYF
J gene: TRBJ2-1; D gene: TRBD2; V gene: TRBV2; clone size: few; CDR3 DNA: TGTGCCAGCATACGAGCGGGAGCCTACAATGAGCAGTTCTTC; CDR3 protein: CASIRAGAYNEQFF
J gene: TRBJ1-5; D gene: -; V gene: TRBV29-1; clone size: few; CDR3 DNA: TGCAGCGTTCAGGGATCTTGGAATCAGCCCCAGCATTTT; CDR3 protein: CSVQGSWNQPQHF
J gene: TRBJ2-5; D gene: -; V gene: TRBV5-1; clone size: many; CDR3 DNA: TGCGCCAGCAGCTTGGGTACACAAGAGACCCAGTACTTC; CDR3 protein: CASSLGTQETQYF
J gene: TRBJ2-2; D gene: -; V gene: TRBV11-2; clone size: few; CDR3 DNA: TGTGCCAGCAGTTACCCCCAAACGGGGGCTAGGGAGCTGTTTTTT; CDR3 protein: CASSYPQTGARELFF
J gene: TRBJ1-2; D gene: -; V gene: TRBV12-3/TRBV12-4; clone size: -; CDR3 DNA: TGTGTCAGCAGTTTACCAGGGGCGCAGAACTATGGCTACACCTTC; CDR3 protein: CVSSLPGAQNYGYTF
J gene: TRBJ2-3; D gene: TRBD2; V gene: TRBV6-5; clone size: -; CDR3 DNA: TGTGCCAGCAGTTACTCTAGCGGGAGTTCAGATACGCAGTATTTT; CDR3 protein: CASSYSSGSSDTQYF
J gene: TRBJ2-7; D gene: -; V gene: TRBV12-3/TRBV12-4; clone size: many; CDR3 DNA: TGTGCCAGCAGTCCCCGGAGTGGGGGCTTGTACGAGCAGTACTTC; CDR3 protein: CASSPRSGGLYEQYF
J gene: TRBJ2-3; D gene: -; V gene: TRBV7-9; clone size: many; CDR3 DNA: TGTGCCAGCAGCTCCGGGACAGATACGCAGTATTTT; CDR3 protein: CASSSGTDTQYF
J gene: TRBJ1-5; D gene: -; V gene: TRBV6-1; clone size: few; CDR3 DNA: TGTGCCAGCACCGAACAGGGTAGTAGGAATCAGCCCCAGCATTTT; CDR3 protein: CASTEQGSRNQPQHF
J gene: TRBJ2-5; D gene: TRBD2; V gene: TRBV20-1; clone size: -; CDR3 DNA: TGCAGTGCTAGAACGGGGGGGCCTTTAGAGACCCAGTACTTC; CDR3 protein: CSARTGGPLETQYF
J gene: TRBJ2-3; D gene: -; V gene: TRBV20-1; clone size: -; CDR3 DNA: TGCAGTGTGGGGGTATCCGATACGCAGTATTTT; CDR3 protein: CSVGVSDTQYF
J gene: TRBJ2-3; D gene: TRBD2; V gene: TRBV25-1; clone size: -; CDR3 DNA: TGTGCCAGCGAAAGCCGCTCCAGCGGGAGGGCAGAGGAAGCTACGCAGTATTTT; CDR3 protein: CASESRSSGRAEEATQYF
J gene: TRBJ1-2; D gene: -; V gene: TRBV9; clone size: -; CDR3 DNA: TGTGCCAGCAGTCCGGTCCTCGGACCCCTTCGAGATGGCTACACCTTC; CDR3 protein: CASSPVLGPLRDGYTF
J gene: TRBJ1-6; D gene: TRBD1; V gene: TRBV7-9; clone size: -; CDR3 DNA: TGTGCCAGCAGCTCGCAGGGGGCTAATAATTCACCCCTCCACTTT; CDR3 protein: CASSSQGANNSPLHF
J gene: TRBJ1-1; D gene: TRBD1; V gene: TRBV7-3; clone size: -; CDR3 DNA: TGTGCCAGCAGCTCGGACAGGGAGACTGAAGCTTTCTTT; CDR3 protein: CASSSDRETEAFF
J gene: TRBJ2-1; D gene: -; V gene: TRBV4-2; clone size: many; CDR3 DNA: TGTGCCAGCAGCCAAGAAGCGGGCCCCAATGAGCAGTTCTTC; CDR3 protein: CASSQEAGPNEQFF
J gene: TRBJ1-2; D gene: TRBD1; V gene: TRBV4-1; clone size: many; CDR3 DNA: TGCGCCAGCAGCCAAGGGAACAGGGGTTATGGCTACACCTTC; CDR3 protein: CASSQGNRGYGYTF
J gene: TRBJ1-1; D gene: TRBD1; V gene: TRBV29-1; clone size: many; CDR3 DNA: TGCAGCGTTGAAGTATCCCCTTGGGACAGACAGAACACTGAAGCTTTCTTT; CDR3 protein: CSVEVSPWDRQNTEAFF
J gene: TRBJ2-5; D gene: -; V gene: TRBV6-5; clone size: many; CDR3 DNA: TGTGCCAGCAGTTACGCGTTTTTGCCAAAAGAGACCCAGTACTTC; CDR3 protein: CASSYAFLPKETQYF
J gene: TRBJ1-6; D gene: -; V gene: TRBV7-2; clone size: few; CDR3 DNA: TGTGCCAGCAGCTTACAGGACAGTTCACCCCTCCACTTT; CDR3 protein: CASSLQDSSPLHF
J gene: TRBJ1-4; D gene: TRBD1; V gene: TRBV10-3; clone size: few; CDR3 DNA: TGTGCCATCAGTGAACAGGGGACTAATGAAAAACTGTTTTTT; CDR3 protein: CAISEQGTNEKLFF
J gene: TRBJ2-2; D gene: -; V gene: TRBV6-1; clone size: many; CDR3 DNA: TGTGCCAGCAGTGCCCAGGGAAGTGGGGAGCTGTTTTTT; CDR3 protein: CASSAQGSGELFF